The T cell receptor (beta chain) under discussion was sequenced for a study of CD8 T cells in ankylosing spondylitis. Using quantitative 5'-RACE with molecular barcodes, the authors made TCR beta libraries. TCRdb reprocessed the 5' RACE reads with MiXCR, giving one entry per CDR3 protein. The sample lists hundreds of thousands of distinct CDR3 sequences, approximately 24% occurring once. Ten or more counts support this clonotype. What it binds is unknown. V dropped 4 bases and J dropped 0 bases, with 19 bases sitting between them. Germline CDR1 reads MGHRA; CDR2 reads YSYEKL. The CDR3 consists of 18 residues. Study conclusions and caveats: Disease-linked clones were reportedly significantly enriched in matched ankylosing spondylitis synovial fluid. A TCR beta motif of several highly homologous variants appeared characteristic of ankylosing spondylitis blood.

The sequence derives from a male donor with ankylosing spondylitis or in good health (not recorded which). Sequenced sample: blood, either unsorted or a sorted T cell fraction (not recorded which). The gene calls are TRBV4-1 and TRBJ2-1, with a weak D call TRBD2 (6 bases). CDR3 in amino acids: CASSRDWVGGSSYNEQFF. CDR3 sequence (DNA): TGCGCCAGCAGCCGCGACTGGGTGGGGGGTAGCTCCTACAATGAGCAGTTCTTC.